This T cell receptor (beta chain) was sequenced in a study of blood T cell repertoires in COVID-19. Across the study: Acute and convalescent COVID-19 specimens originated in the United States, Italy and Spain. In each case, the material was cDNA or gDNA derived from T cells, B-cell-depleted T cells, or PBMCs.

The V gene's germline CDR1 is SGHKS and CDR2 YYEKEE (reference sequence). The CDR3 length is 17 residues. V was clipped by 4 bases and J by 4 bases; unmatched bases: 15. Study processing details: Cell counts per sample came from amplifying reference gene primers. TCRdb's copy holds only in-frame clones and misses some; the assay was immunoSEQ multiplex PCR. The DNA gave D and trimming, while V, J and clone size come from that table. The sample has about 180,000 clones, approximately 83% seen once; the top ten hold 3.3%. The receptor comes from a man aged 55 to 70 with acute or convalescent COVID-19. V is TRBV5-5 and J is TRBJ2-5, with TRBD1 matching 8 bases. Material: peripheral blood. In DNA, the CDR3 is TGTGCCAGCAGCCTACGATCCCGGGACAGGACAATAGAGACCCAGTACTTC. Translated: CASSLRSRDRTIETQYF.